The entry below gives a single T cell receptor beta chain sequence along with its context. Seattle cases were enrolled at active infection and followed longitudinally. These data originate in a study of blood T cell repertoires in COVID-19. Study in general: Sites across the United States, Italy and Spain contributed samples from acute and convalescent COVID-19.

Per the authors' pipeline: Reference gene primer amplification yielded estimated nucleated cell counts. Profiling relied on immunoSEQ multiplex PCR, and the TCRdb table lists in-frame clones only, not all of them. That table gives V, J and clone size, and the DNA gave D and trimming. The table shows approximately 170,000 clones, with approximately 86% occurring only once. Sample: peripheral blood. This receptor was taken from a woman at least 80 years old with COVID-19, enrolled during active disease.

For the CDR3, the DNA is TGCAGCGAGCGGGAGGGCCCAGATACGCAGTATTTT. This gives the protein CSEREGPDTQYF. The genes are TRBV29-1 and TRBJ2-3; 10 nucleotides line up with TRBD2. This CDR3 spans 12 amino acids. The trim removed 7 bases at V and 4 bases at J, leaving 2 bases unmatched. Germline CDR1 is SQVTM and CDR2 is ANQGSEA.